The entry that follows covers one T cell receptor beta chain sequence. The antigen remains unidentified. The record originates from a study of early stage breast cancer tumors. Study-level information: Among some 12 ER+/PR+/HER2- tumors, eight were ductal, four lobular. Each sample averaged approximately 9.9-fold read coverage.

Study results and caveats: Most shared enriched TCRB sequences were commonly generated ones.

Assay used: immunoSEQ multiplex PCR; TCRdb lists only in-frame clones, some missing. Here the sample spans over 8,500 clones, around 69% being singletons. The CDR3 totals 15 residues. V was pared by 3 bases and J by 1 base, with 11 bases between. From germline, CDR1 is SGHRS and CDR2 YFSETQ. Tumor samples used roughly 17-55 mg of diced tissue. The source material was breast tumor tissue. This TCR was sampled from a person in their forties with breast cancer. The chain has TRBV5-1 and TRBJ2-1; D is possibly TRBD2 (6 bases). The CDR3: CASSSLAESYNEQFF. The CDR3, as DNA: TGCGCCAGCAGCTCACTAGCAGAATCCTACAATGAGCAGTTCTTC.